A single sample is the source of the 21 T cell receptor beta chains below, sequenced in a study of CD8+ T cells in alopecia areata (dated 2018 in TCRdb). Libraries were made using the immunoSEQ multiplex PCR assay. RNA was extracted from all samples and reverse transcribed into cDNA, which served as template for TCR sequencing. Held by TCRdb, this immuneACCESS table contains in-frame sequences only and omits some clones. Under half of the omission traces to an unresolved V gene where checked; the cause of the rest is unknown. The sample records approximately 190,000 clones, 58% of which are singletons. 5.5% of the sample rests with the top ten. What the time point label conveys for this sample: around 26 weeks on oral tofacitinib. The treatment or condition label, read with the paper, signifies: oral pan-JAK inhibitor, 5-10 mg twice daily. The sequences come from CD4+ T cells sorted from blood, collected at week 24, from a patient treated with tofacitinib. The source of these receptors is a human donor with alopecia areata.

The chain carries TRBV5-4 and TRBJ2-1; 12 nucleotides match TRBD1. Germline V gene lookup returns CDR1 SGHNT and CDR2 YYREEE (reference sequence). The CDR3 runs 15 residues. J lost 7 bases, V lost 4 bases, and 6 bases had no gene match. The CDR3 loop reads CASSRGTGGHNEQFF. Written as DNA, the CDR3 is TGTGCCAGCAGCCGCGGGACAGGGGGCCATAATGAGCAGTTCTTC. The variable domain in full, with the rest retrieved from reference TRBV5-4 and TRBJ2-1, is ETGVTQSPTHLIKTRGQQVTLRCSSQSGHNTVSWYQQALGQGPQFIFQYYREEENGRGNFPPRFSGLQFPNYSSELNVNALELDDSALYLCASSRGTGGHNEQFFGPGTRLTVL.

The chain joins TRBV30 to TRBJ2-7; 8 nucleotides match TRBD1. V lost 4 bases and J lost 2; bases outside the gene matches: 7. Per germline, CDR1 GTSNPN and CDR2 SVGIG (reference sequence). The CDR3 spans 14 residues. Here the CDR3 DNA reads TGTGCCTGGACCCAGACAGGGGATCCCTACGAGCAGTACTTC. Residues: CAWTQTGDPYEQYF. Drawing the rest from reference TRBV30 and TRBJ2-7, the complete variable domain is SQTIHQWPATLVQPVGSPLSLECTVEGTSNPNLYWYRQAAGRGLQLLFYSVGIGQISSEVPQNLSASRPQDRQFILSSKKLLLSDSGFYLCAWTQTGDPYEQYFGPGTRLTVT.

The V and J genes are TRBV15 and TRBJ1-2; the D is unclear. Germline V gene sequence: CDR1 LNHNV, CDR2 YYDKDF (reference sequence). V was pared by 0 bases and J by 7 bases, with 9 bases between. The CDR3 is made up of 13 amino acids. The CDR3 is CATSREGKGGYTF. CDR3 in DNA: TGTGCCACCAGCAGAGAAGGAAAGGGTGGCTACACCTTC.

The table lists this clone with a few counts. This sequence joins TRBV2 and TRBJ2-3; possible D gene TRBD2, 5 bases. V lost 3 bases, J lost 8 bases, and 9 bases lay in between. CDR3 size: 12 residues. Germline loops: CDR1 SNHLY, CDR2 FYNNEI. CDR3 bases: TGTGCCAGCAGTGAGGTGGACTCTACGCAGTATTTT. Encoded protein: CASSEVDSTQYF.

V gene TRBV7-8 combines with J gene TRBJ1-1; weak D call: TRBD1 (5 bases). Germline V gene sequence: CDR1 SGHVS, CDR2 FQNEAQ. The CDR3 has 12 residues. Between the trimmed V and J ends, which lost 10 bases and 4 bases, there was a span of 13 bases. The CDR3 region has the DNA TGTGCCACCCAGGGTGTTTTCACTGAAGCTTTCTTT. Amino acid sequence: CATQGVFTEAFF.

CDR3 nucleotides: TGCAGCGTGGAGGGTAGCGGGGGCCCAGGTCACTACGAGCAGTACTTC. It yields the protein CSVEGSGGPGHYEQYF. The chain recombines TRBV29-1 with TRBJ2-7; 9 bases line up with TRBD2. Trimming took 6 bases from V and 3 from J; bases not matched to a gene: 15. CDR3 length: 16 residues. In germline, CDR1 is SQVTM, CDR2 ANQGSEA.

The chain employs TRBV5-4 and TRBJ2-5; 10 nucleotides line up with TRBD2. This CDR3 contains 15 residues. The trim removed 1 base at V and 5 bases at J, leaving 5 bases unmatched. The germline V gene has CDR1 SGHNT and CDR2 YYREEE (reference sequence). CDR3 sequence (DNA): TGTGCCAGCAGCTTGAAAGGGACTAGCGCGGAGACCCAGTACTTC. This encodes CASSLKGTSAETQYF.

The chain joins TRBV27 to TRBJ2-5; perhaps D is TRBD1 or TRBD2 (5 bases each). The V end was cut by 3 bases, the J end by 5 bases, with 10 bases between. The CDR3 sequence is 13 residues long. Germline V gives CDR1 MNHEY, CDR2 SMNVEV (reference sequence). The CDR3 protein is CASSFNWGETQYF. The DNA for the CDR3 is TGTGCCAGCAGTTTCAACTGGGGGGAGACCCAGTACTTC.

The CDR3 DNA reads TGTGCCAGCAGCTTAGAACTAGCGGTAGCTGGGGCCAACGTCCTGACTTTC. It codes for CASSLELAVAGANVLTF. This chain joins TRBV7-9 and TRBJ2-6; the match to TRBD2 covers 8 bases. The junction had 4 bases not matched to a gene; V was cut back by 1 base and J by 2 bases. Per the germline V gene, CDR1 is SEHNR and CDR2 is FQNEAQ (reference sequence). The CDR3 is 17 amino acids. Together with reference TRBV7-9 and TRBJ2-6, the CDR3 gives the full variable domain: DTGVSQNPRHKITKRGQNVTFRCDPISEHNRLYWYRQTLGQGPEFLTYFQNEAQLEKSRLLSDRFSAERPKGSFSTLEIQRTEQGDSAMYLCASSLELAVAGANVLTFGAGSRLTVL.

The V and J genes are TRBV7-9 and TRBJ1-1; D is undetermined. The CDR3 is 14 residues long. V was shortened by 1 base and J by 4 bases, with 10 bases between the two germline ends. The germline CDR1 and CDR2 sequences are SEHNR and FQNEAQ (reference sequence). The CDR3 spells CASSLGPKGTEAFF. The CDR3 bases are TGTGCCAGCAGCTTAGGTCCCAAAGGCACTGAAGCTTTCTTT.

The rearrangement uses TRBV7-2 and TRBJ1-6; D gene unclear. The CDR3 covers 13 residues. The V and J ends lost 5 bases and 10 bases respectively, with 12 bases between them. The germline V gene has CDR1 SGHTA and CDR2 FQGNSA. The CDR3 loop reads CASSPHAESPLHF. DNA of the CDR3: TGTGCCAGCAGCCCCCACGCGGAATCACCCCTCCACTTT. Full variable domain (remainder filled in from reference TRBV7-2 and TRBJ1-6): GAGVSQSPSNKVTEKGKDVELRCDPISGHTALYWYRQSLGQGLEFLIYFQGNSAPDKSGLPSDRFSAERTGGSVSTLTIQRTQQEDSAVYLCASSPHAESPLHFGNGTRLTVT.

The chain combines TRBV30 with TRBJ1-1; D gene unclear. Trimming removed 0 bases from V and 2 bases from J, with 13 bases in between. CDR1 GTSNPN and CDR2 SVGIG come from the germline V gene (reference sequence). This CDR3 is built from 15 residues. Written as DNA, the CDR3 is TGTGCCTGGAGTGTATCCCTGACTACCAACACTGAAGCTTTCTTT. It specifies CAWSVSLTTNTEAFF.

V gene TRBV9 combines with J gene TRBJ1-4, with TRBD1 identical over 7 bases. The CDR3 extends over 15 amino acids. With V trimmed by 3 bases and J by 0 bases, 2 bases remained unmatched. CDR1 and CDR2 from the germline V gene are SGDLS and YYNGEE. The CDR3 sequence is CASSAQGATNEKLFF. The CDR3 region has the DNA TGTGCCAGCAGCGCCCAGGGGGCAACTAATGAAAAACTGTTTTTT.

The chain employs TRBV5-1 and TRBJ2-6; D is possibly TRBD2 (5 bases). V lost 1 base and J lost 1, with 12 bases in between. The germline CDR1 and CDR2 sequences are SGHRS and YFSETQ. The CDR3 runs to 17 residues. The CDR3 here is CASSLRAWTSGANVLTF. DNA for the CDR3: TGCGCCAGCAGCTTGCGGGCATGGACTTCTGGGGCCAACGTCCTGACTTTC.

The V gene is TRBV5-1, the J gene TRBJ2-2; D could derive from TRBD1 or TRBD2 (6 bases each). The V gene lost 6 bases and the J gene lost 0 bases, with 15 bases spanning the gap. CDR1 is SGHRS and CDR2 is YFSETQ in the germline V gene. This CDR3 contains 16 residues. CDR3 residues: CASNRVSGSNTGELFF. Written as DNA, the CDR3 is TGCGCCAGCAACAGGGTTAGCGGATCGAACACCGGGGAGCTGTTTTTT.

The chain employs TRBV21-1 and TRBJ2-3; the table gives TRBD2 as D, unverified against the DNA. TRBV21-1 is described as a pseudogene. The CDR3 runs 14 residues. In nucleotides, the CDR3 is TGTGCCAGCACCATAAGCTTTATGAGGGATACGCAGTATTTT. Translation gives CASTISFMRDTQYF.

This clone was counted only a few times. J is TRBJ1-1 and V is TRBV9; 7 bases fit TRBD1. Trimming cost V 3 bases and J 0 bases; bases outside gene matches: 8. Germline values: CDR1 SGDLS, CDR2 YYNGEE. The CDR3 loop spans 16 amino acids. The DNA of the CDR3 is TGTGCCAGCAGCGAGGTGAGACAGGGCATGAACACTGAAGCTTTCTTT. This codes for CASSEVRQGMNTEAFF.

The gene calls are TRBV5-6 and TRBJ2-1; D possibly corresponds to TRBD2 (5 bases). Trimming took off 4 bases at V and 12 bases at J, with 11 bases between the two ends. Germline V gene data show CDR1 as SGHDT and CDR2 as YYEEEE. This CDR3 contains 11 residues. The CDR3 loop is CASSERERQFF. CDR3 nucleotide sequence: TGTGCCAGCAGCGAAAGGGAGAGGCAGTTCTTC. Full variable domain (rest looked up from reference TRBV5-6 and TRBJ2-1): DAGVTQSPTHLIKTRGQQVTLRCSPKSGHDTVSWYQQALGQGPQFIFQYYEEEERQRGNFPDRFSGHQFPNYSSELNVNALLLGDSALYLCASSERERQFFGPGTRLTVL.

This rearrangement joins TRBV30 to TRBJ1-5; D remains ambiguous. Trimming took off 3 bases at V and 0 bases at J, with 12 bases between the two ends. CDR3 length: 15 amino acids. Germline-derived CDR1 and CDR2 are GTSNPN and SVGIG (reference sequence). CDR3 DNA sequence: TGTGCCTGGAGCGCGGGGAGCTATAGCAATCAGCCCCAGCATTTT. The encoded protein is CAWSAGSYSNQPQHF.

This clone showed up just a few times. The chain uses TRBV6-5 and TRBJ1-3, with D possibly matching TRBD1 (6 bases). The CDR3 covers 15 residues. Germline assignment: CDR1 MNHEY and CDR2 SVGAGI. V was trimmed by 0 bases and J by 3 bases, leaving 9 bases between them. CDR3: CASSYSGTFGNTIYF. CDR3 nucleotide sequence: TGTGCCAGCAGTTACTCCGGGACATTTGGAAACACCATATATTTT.

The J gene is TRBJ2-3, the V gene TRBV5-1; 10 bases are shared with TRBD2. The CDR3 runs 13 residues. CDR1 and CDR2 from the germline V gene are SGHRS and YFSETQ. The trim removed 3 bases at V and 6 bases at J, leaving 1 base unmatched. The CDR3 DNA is TGCGCCAGCAGCTGGGGACTAGCGGATACGCAGTATTTT. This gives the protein CASSWGLADTQYF.